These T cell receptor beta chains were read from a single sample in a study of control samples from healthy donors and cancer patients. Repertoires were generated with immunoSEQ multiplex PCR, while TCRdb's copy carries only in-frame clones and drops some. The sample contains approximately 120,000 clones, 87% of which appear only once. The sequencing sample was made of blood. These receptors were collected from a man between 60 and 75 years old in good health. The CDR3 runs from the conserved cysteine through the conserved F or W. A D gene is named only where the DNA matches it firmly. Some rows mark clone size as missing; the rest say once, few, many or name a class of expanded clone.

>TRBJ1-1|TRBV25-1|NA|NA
TGTGCCAGCAGTGAATCTGTGGCAGGACAAGGTGAAGCTTTCTTT
CASSESVAGQGEAFF
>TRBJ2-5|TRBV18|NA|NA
TGTGCCAGCTCACCACAGCGCCAAGAGACCCAGTACTTC
CASSPQRQETQYF
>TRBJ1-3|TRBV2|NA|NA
TGTGCCAGCATGAGGGCGCGTGGAAACACCATATATTTT
CASMRARGNTIYF
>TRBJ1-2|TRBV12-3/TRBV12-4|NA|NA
TGTGCCAGCAGTTTGTGGGGTTATGGCTACACCTTC
CASSLWGYGYTF
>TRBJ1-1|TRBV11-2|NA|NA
TGTGCCAGCAGCCCTGTGCGGGGGAACACTGAAGCTTTCTTT
CASSPVRGNTEAFF
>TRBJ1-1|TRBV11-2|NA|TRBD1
TGTGCCAGCAGCCCTGTTACAGGGGGGTCCACTGAAGCTTTCTTT
CASSPVTGGSTEAFF
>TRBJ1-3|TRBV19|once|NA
TGTGCCAGCACTGGATACTCTGGAAACACCATATATTTT
CASTGYSGNTIYF
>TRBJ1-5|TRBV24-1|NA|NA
TGTGCCACCAGTGATTCGACGGGGGGGTCGGGGCCCCAGCATTTT
CATSDSTGGSGPQHF
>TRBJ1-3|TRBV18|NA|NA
TGTGCCAGCTCAAGCAAGGACGGACGAACTGGAAACACCATATATTTT
CASSSKDGRTGNTIYF
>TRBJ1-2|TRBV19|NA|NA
TGTGCCAGTAGTATGACAGGAACTAACTATGGCTACACCTTC
CASSMTGTNYGYTF
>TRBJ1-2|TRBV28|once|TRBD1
TGTGCCAGCAGTCCACGGACAGGACGGGGCAACTATGGCTACACCTTC
CASSPRTGRGNYGYTF
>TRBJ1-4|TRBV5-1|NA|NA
TGCGCCAGCAGCTTAGACGCAGGGAGAGAAGGACTGTTTTTT
CASSLDAGREGLFF
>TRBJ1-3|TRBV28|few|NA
TGTGCCAGCAGTTCCGGGCCATCTTCTCGAGGCACCATATATTTT
CASSSGPSSRGTIYF
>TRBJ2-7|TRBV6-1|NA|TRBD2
TGTGCCAGCAGTGCGTGGTCTGAGCGGGGCAGCTACGAGCAGTACTTC
CASSAWSERGSYEQYF
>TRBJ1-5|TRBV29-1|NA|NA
TGCAGCGTTGATGGAGGTACGAATCAGCCCCAGCATTTT
CSVDGGTNQPQHF
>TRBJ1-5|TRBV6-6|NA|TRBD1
TGTGCCAGCAGGGACGACAGGGGAAGAAATCAGCCCCAGCATTTT
CASRDDRGRNQPQHF
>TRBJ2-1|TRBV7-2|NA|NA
TGTGCCAGCAGCCCCTCCGGGACTCTCTCCTACAATGAGCAGTTCTTC
CASSPSGTLSYNEQFF
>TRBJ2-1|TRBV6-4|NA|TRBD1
TGTGCCAGCAGTCCCGGGACAGGGGGCGCGGGGTACAATGAGCAGTTCTTC
CASSPGTGGAGYNEQFF
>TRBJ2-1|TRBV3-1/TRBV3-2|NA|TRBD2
TGTGCCAGCAGCCCTTTAGCGGGGGTCAATGAGCAGTTCTTC
CASSPLAGVNEQFF
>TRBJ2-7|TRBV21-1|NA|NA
TGTGCCAGCAGGAAAAACGAGCAGTACTTC
CASRKNEQYF
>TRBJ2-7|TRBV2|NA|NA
TGTGCCACCAAATCGGGGGTCGCTGGCGAGCAGTACTTC
CATKSGVAGEQYF
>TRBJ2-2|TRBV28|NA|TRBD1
TGTGCCAGCATGCAAGGGGGCCTGGCCGGGGAGCTGTTTTTT
CASMQGGLAGELFF
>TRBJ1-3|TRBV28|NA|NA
TGTGCCAGCAGTTTTGCCTCTGGAAACACCATATATTTT
CASSFASGNTIYF
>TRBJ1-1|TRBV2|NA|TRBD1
TGTGCCATCGACAGGGTGGGGGGGAACACTGAAGCTTTCTTT
CAIDRVGGNTEAFF
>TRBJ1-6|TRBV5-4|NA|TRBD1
TGTGCCAGCAGCTTGGATCCGGGACAGCGTCAAAATTCACCCCTCCACTTT
CASSLDPGQRQNSPLHF
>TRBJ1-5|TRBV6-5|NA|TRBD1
TGTGCCAGCGGTAGGACAGGACATCAGCCCCAGCATTTT
CASGRTGHQPQHF
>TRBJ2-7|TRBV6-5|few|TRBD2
TGTGCCAGCAGGGGACTAGCGGGGGGCTCCTACGAGCAGTACTTC
CASRGLAGGSYEQYF
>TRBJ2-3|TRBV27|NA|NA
TGTGCCAGCAGTTTAGATGTGGCTACCCCGGGATATACGCAGTATTTT
CASSLDVATPGYTQYF
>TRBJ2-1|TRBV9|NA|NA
TGTGCCAGCAGCGTAGCCACAGCCACCTACAATGAGCAGTTCTTC
CASSVATATYNEQFF
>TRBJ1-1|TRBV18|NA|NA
TGTGCCAGCCGGGGTGATCTTTGGAACACTGAAGCTTTCTTT
CASRGDLWNTEAFF
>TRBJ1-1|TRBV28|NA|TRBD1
TGTGCCAGCAGCCCAGGGGGCAGGGAGAACACTGAAGCTTTCTTT
CASSPGGRENTEAFF
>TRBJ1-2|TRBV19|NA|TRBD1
TGTGCCAGTAGTATAGGGGACAGCCTCTCGGAGTACTATGGCTACACCTTC
CASSIGDSLSEYYGYTF
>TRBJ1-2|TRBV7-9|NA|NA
TGTGCCAGCAGCTTAGAACAGGGTGGCTTTCAGTATGGCTACACCTTC
CASSLEQGGFQYGYTF
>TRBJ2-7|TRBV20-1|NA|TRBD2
TGCAGTGCTAGTGCTAGCGGGGGAACCTACGAGCAGTACTTC
CSASASGGTYEQYF
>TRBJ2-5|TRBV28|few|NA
TGTGCCTGCGAAGGGCTTGAGACCCAGTACTTC
CACEGLETQYF
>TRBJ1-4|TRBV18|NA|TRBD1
TGTGCCAGCTCACCCGGGACAGGTTCGGGTGAAAAACTGTTTTTT
CASSPGTGSGEKLFF
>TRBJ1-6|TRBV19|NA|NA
TGTGCCAGTAGTAGAGAGAGCTCCTATAATTCACCCCTCCACTTT
CASSRESSYNSPLHF
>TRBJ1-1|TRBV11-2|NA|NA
TGTGCCAGCAGCTTAGATCTGAGGATTGAAGCTTTCTTT
CASSLDLRIEAFF
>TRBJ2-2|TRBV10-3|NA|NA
TGTGCCATCAGTGAGTTTCAAGGAACCGGGGAGCTGTTTTTT
CAISEFQGTGELFF
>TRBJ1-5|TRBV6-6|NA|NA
TGTGCCAGCAGTCCCGAGTGGACAGCTTCTAGAGATAGCAATCAGCCCCAGCATTTT
CASSPEWTASRDSNQPQHF
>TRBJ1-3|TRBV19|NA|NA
TGTGCCACCCAGGGAAACTCTGGAAACACCATATATTTT
CATQGNSGNTIYF
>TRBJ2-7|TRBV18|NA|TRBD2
TGTGCCAGCTCACCGAGTCTAGCGGGGGGGCTCTACGAGCAGTACTTC
CASSPSLAGGLYEQYF
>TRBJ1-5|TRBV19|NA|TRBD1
TGTGCCAGTAGTATGGGGACGACAGGGGGGTTGCGACAGCCCCAGCATTTT
CASSMGTTGGLRQPQHF
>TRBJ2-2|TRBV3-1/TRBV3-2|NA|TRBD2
TGTGCCAGCAGCCAAGCCAGCGGGGGCTTGGGCGGGGAGCTGTTTTTT
CASSQASGGLGGELFF
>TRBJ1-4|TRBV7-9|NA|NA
TGTGCCAGCAGCTTAGCGATCCGTGAAAAACTGTTTTTT
CASSLAIREKLFF
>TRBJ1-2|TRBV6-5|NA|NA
TGTGCCAGTGTCTGGACAGATGGATACTATGGCTACACCTTC
CASVWTDGYYGYTF